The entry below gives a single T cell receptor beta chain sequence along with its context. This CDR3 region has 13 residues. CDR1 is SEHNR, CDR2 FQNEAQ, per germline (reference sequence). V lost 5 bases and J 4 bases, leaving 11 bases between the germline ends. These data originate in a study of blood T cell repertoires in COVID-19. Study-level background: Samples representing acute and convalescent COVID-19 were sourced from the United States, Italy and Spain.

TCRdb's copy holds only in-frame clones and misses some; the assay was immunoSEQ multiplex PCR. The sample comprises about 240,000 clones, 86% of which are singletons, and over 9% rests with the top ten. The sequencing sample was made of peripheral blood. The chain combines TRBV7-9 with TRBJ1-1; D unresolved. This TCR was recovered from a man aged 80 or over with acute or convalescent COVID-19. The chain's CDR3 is CASSPLAVTEAFF. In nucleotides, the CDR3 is TGTGCCAGCAGCCCCCTGGCGGTCACTGAAGCTTTCTTT. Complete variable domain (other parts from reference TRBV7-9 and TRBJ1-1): DTGVSQNPRHKITKRGQNVTFRCDPISEHNRLYWYRQTLGQGPEFLTYFQNEAQLEKSRLLSDRFSAERPKGSFSTLEIQRTEQGDSAMYLCASSPLAVTEAFFGQGTRLTVV.